This TCR beta chain was captured in a study of blood T cells in healthy people across ages. Study-wide results and limits: Significant beta diversity loss was already apparent by age roughly 40, declining roughly linearly. The study found more naive CD4+ cells and higher diversity in long-lived than aged donors. The study regarded diversity estimates from one million T cells as underestimates.

In the case of this clonotype: No antigen is known for it.

A J-beta primer mix and a sample-barcoded 5' primer were used in a second PCR of roughly 6 to 11 cycles. From the 5' RACE reads, TCRdb called clonotypes with MiXCR, one entry per CDR3 protein. The sample lists some 1.8 million distinct CDR3 sequences, about 39% occurring once. They isolated at least 7 million PBMCs from each sample. V lost 5 bases and J 1 base, leaving 15 bases between the germline ends. Per germline, CDR1 SGHTA and CDR2 FQGNSA. This CDR3 has 15 residues. The TCR was taken from a human donor in good health. The sequenced sample was blood. This chain links TRBV7-2 with TRBJ2-7; D may be TRBD1 or TRBD2 (5 bases each). The CDR3 loop reads CASSLLGDGSYEQYF. The DNA of the CDR3 is TGTGCCAGCAGCCTCCTTGGGGACGGGTCCTACGAGCAGTACTTC.